The 3 T cell receptor beta chains below come from one sample, sequenced in a study of OX40 agonist ivuxolimab in advanced cancers. TCRdb's copy holds only in-frame clones and misses some; the assay was immunoSEQ multiplex PCR. The data show roughly 62,000 clones, approximately 85% seen once. The sample in question was CD4+ or CD8+ T cells sorted from blood, obtained in a trial of the OX40 agonist ivuxolimab. All receptors derive from an adult with an advanced solid tumor such as melanoma, head and neck, liver or kidney cancer.

The chain recombines TRBV7-9 with TRBJ1-2, with 8 bases lining up with TRBD1. The CDR3 is 15 amino acids. V trimming: 1 base; J trimming: 5 bases; junction bases outside the gene matches: 6. Per germline, CDR1 SEHNR and CDR2 FQNEAQ (reference sequence). CDR3 loop: CASSLEGTGRYGYTF. The CDR3 nucleotides read TGTGCCAGCAGCTTAGAGGGGACAGGTCGGTATGGCTACACCTTC.

The V gene is TRBV18, the J gene TRBJ1-4; D unclear. The germline V gene encodes CDR1 KGHSH and CDR2 LQKENI. With 6 bases removed from V and 5 bases from J, the gap between germline ends came to 10 bases. This CDR3 contains 13 residues. The CDR3 DNA reads as TGTGCCAGCTCCGGAAGTCAGAATGAAAAACTGTTTTTT. This encodes CASSGSQNEKLFF.

The chain uses TRBV11-1 and TRBJ2-7; D not certain. The CDR3 length is 11 residues. Trimming stripped 5 bases from V and 3 bases from J, with 5 bases between. Germline CDR1 SGHAT, CDR2 FQDESV (reference sequence). This chain's CDR3 is CASSHFYEQYF. The CDR3 region has the DNA TGTGCCAGCAGCCATTTCTACGAGCAGTACTTC. Full variable domain (missing parts from reference TRBV11-1 and TRBJ2-7): EAEVAQSPRYKITEKSQAVAFWCDPISGHATLYWYRQILGQGPELLVQFQDESVVDDSQLPKDRFSAERLKGVDSTLKIQPAELGDSAMYLCASSHFYEQYFGPGTRLTVT.